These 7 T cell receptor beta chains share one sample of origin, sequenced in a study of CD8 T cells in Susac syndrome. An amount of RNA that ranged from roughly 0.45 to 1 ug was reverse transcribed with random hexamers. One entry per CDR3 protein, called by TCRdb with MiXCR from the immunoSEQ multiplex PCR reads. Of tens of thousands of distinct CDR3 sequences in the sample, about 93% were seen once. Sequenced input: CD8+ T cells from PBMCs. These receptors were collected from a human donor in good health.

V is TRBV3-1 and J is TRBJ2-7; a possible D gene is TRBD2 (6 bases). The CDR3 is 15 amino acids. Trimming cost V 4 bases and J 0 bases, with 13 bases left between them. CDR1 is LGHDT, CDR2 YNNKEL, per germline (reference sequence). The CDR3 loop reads CASSPRGVSSYEQYF. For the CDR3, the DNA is TGTGCCAGCAGCCCCCGCGGGGTTAGCTCCTACGAGCAGTACTTC.

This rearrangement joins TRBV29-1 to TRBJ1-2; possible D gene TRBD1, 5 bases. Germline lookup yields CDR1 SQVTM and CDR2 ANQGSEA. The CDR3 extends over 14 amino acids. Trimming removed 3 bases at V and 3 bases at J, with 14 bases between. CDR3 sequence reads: CSVDLGRADYGYTF. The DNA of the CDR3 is TGCAGCGTTGACCTGGGGCGGGCGGACTATGGCTACACCTTC.

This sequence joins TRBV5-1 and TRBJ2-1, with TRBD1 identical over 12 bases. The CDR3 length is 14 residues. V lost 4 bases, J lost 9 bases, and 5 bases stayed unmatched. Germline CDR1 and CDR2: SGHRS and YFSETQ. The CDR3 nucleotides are TGCGCCAGCAGCCCGGGACAGGGGGCGGGTGAGCAGTTCTTC. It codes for CASSPGQGAGEQFF.

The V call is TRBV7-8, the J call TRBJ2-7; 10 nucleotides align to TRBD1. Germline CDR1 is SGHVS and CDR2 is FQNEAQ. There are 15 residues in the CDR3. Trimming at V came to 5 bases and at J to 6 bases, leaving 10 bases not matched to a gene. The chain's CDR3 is CASSAAGTGAVEQYF. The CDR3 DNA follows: TGTGCCAGCAGCGCCGCCGGGACAGGGGCGGTCGAGCAGTACTTC.

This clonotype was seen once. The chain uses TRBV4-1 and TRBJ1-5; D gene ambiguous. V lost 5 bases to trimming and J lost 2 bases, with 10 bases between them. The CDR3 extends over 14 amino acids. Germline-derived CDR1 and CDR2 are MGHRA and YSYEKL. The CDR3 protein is CASSLRPRNQPQHF. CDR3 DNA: TGCGCCAGCAGCTTGAGACCGCGCAATCAGCCCCAGCATTTT.

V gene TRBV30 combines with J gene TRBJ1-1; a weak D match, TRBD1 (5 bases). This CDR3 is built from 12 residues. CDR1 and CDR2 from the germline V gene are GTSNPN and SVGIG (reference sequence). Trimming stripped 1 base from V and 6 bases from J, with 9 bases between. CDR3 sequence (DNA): TGTGCCTGGAGTGAGAGGGGCTCTGAAGCTTTCTTT. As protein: CAWSERGSEAFF.

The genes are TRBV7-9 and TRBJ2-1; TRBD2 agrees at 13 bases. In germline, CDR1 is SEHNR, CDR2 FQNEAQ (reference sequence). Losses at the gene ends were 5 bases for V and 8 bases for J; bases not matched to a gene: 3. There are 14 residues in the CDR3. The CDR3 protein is CASSEGTSGDEQFF. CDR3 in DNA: TGTGCCAGCAGCGAAGGGACTAGCGGGGATGAGCAGTTCTTC.